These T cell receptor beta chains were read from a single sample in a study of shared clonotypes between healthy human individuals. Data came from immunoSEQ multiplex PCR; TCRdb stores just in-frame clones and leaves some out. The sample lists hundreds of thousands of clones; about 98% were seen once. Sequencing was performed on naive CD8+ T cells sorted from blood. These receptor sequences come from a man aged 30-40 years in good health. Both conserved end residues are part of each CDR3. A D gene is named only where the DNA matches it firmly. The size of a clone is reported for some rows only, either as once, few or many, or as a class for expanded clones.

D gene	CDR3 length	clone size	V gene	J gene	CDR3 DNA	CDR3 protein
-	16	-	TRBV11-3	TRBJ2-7	TGTGCCAGCAGCTTAGATAGGACACTAAGCTCCTACGAGCAGTACTTC	CASSLDRTLSSYEQYF
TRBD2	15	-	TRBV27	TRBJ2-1	TGTGCCAGCACCCTGACTAGCGCCGTTTACAATGAGCAGTTCTTC	CASTLTSAVYNEQFF
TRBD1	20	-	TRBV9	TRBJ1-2	TGTGCCAGCAGCGCCGGAGGGGGACAGGGACTAACTCGGGCTAACTATGGCTACACCTTC	CASSAGGGQGLTRANYGYTF
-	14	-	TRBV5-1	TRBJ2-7	TGCGCCAGCAGCTTGGCCGGGTTCACCTACGAGCAGTACTTC	CASSLAGFTYEQYF
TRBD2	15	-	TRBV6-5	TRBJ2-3	TGTGCCAGCAGTTACAGCGGGAGTAGCACAGATACGCAGTATTTT	CASSYSGSSTDTQYF
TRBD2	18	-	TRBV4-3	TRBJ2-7	TGCGCCAGCAGCCAAGTGGGTCTAGCGGGAGGTAACTCCTACGAGCAGTACTTC	CASSQVGLAGGNSYEQYF
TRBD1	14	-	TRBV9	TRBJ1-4	TGTGCCAGCAGCAAGACAGGGGTTAATGAAAAACTGTTTTTT	CASSKTGVNEKLFF
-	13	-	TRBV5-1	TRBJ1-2	TGCGCCAGCAGCTTGGAGGTAGGGAATGGCTACACCTTC	CASSLEVGNGYTF
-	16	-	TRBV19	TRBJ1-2	TGTGCCTCCCTCGACATCCTTAAAAGCGGGTTCTCTGGCTACACCTTC	CASLDILKSGFSGYTF
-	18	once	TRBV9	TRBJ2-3	TGTGCCAGCAGCCCCAGGGGGGGGTTTCGTCGGGGCACAGATACGCAGTATTTT	CASSPRGGFRRGTDTQYF
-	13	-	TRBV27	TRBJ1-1	TGTGCCAGCAGAGACAGCATGAACACTGAAGCTTTCTTT	CASRDSMNTEAFF
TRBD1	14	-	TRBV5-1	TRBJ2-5	TGCGCCAGCAGGACAGGGAGCGCGGAAGAGACCCAGTACTTC	CASRTGSAEETQYF
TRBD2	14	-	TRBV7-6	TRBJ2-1	TGTGCCAGCAGCGTTAGCGGGACGTACAATGAGCAGTTCTTC	CASSVSGTYNEQFF
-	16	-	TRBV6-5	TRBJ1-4	TGTGCCAGCAGTTACCGACTCGCCTCAACTAATGAAAAACTGTTTTTT	CASSYRLASTNEKLFF
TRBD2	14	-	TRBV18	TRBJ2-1	TGTGCCAGCCGGACTAGCGGGAGCCACAATGAGCAGTTCTTC	CASRTSGSHNEQFF
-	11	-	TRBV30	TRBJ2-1	TGTGCCTGGTCCCCAGGCAATGAGCAGTTCTTC	CAWSPGNEQFF